This T cell receptor beta chain was sequenced in a study of molecular identifiers for immune sequencing clone quantification. Whole-study findings and limits: In CMV-specific effectors, clones above 20 copies held over 99% of molecules; naive, under 1%. Sharing of a barcode by identical TCR molecules could cause highly expanded clone sizes to be underestimated.

Worth noting for this clonotype: The antigen is not known. The junction and the germline gene differ at one end; a read error may be behind it.

TCRdb recomputed calls from the PCR reads with MiXCR, one row per CDR3 protein. Of over 600,000 distinct CDR3 sequences in the sample, around 20% were seen once. This CDR3 region has 18 residues. Per germline, CDR1 SGHDN and CDR2 FVKESK. Every naive CD8 library was made from between about 20,000 and 1,100,000 sorted cells with 10%, 30% or 50% RNA. This clonotype was obtained from a human donor in good health. Some libraries in this study had Jurkat cell RNA spiked in. V usage is TRBV14 and J usage is TRBJ2-7, with 11 bases matching TRBD2. The material sequenced was naive CD8+ T cells from blood, with Jurkat cell RNA spiked in. Subset denoted: FACS-sorted CD8+CD4-CCR7+CD45RA+ naive T cells. DNA for the CDR3: TGTGCCAGCGGCCAACCTACCCGTGGGACTAGCGGAATCTACGAGCAGTACTTC. Its translation: CASGQPTRGTSGIYEQYF.